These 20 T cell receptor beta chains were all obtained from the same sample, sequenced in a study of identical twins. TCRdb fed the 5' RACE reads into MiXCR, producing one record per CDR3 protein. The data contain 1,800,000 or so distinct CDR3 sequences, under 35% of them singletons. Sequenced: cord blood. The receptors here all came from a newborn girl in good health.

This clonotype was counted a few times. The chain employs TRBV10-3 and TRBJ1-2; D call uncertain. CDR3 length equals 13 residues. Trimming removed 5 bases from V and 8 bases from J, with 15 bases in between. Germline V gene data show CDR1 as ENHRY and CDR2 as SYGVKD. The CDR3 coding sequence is TGTGCCATCAGTACGGACCGCCCGGGGGGCTACACCTTC. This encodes CAISTDRPGGYTF.

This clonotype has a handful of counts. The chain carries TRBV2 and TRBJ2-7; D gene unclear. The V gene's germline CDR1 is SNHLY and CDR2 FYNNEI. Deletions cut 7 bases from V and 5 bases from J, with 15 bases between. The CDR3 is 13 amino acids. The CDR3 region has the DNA TGTGCCAGCAAGCGACCCGGACCGGACGAGCAGTACTTC. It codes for CASKRPGPDEQYF.

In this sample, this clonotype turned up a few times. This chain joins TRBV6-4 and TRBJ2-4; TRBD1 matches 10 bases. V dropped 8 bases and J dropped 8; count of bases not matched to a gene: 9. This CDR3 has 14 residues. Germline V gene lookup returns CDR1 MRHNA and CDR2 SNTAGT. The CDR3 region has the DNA TGTGCCAGCGACCACCGGGACAGGGGAGACATTCAGTACTTC. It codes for CASDHRDRGDIQYF.

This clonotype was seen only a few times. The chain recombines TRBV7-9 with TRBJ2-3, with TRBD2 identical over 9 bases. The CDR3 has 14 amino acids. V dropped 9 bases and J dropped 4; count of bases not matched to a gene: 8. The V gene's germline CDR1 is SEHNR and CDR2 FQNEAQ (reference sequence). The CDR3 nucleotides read TGTGCCAGACAGGCGCTAGCGGGATCAGATACGCAGTATTTT. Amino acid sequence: CARQALAGSDTQYF.

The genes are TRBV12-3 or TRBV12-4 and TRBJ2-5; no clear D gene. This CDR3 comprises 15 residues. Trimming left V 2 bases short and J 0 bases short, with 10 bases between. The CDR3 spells CASSLMAGHQETQYF. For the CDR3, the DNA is TGTGCCAGCAGTTTAATGGCAGGCCACCAAGAGACCCAGTACTTC.

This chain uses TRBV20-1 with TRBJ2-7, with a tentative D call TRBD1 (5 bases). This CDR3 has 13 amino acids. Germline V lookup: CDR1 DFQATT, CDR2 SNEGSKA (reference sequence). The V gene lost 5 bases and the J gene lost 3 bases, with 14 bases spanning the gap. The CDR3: CSAPRTHGYEQYF. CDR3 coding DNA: TGCAGTGCTCCTCGGACACACGGCTACGAGCAGTACTTC.

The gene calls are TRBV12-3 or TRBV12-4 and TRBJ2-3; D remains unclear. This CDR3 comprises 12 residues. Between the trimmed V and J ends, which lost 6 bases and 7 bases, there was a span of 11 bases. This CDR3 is CASRGLGHTQYF. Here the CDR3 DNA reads TGTGCCAGCAGAGGGCTCGGACATACGCAGTATTTT.

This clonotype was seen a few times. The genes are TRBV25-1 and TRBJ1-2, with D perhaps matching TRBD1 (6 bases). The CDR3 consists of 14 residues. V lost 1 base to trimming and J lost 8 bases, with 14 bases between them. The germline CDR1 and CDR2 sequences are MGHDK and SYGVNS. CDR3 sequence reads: CASSESAGEKGYTF. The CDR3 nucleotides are TGTGCCAGCAGTGAATCGGCAGGGGAGAAAGGCTACACCTTC.

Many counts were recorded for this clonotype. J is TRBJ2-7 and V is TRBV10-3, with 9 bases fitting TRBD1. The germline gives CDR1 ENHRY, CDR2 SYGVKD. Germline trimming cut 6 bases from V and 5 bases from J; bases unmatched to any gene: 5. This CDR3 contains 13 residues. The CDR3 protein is CAIRTGGRNEQYF. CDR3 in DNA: TGTGCCATCAGGACAGGGGGAAGGAACGAGCAGTACTTC.

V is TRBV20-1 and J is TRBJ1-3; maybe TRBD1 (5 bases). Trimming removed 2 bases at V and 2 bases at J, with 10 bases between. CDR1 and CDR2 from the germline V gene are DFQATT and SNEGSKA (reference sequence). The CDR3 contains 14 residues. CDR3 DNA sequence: TGCAGTGCTAGACAGGGATCGGCTGGAAACACCATATATTTT. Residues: CSARQGSAGNTIYF.

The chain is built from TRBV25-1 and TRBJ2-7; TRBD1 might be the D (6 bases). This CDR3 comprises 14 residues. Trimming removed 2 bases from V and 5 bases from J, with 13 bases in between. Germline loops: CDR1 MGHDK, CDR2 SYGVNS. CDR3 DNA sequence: TGTGCCAGCAGTGAAACCCAGGGGCGGGACGAGCAGTACTTC. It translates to CASSETQGRDEQYF.

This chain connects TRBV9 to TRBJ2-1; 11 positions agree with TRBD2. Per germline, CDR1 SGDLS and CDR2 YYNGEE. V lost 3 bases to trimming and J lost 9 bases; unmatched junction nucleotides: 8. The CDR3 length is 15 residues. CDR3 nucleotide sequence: TGTGCCAGCAGCGATCTAGCGGGGGGAAGCAGTGAGCAGTTCTTC. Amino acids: CASSDLAGGSSEQFF.

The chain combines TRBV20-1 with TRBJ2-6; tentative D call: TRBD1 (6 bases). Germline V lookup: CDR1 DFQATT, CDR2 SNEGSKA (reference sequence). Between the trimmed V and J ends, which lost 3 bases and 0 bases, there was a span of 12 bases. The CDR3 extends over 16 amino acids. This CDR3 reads CSARDRILSGANVLTF. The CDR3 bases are TGCAGTGCTAGGGACAGAATACTCTCTGGGGCCAACGTCCTGACTTTC.

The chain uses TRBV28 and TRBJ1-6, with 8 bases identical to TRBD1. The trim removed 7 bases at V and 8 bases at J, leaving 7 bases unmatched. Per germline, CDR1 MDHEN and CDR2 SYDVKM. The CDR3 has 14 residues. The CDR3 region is CASNPGTGYSPLHF. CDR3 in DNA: TGTGCCAGCAACCCCGGGACAGGATATTCACCCCTCCACTTT.

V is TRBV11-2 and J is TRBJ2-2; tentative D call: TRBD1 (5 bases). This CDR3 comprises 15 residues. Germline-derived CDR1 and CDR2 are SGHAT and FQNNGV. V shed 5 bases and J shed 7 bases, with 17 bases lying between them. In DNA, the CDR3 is TGTGCCAGCAGCCACCTCGAGGCAGGGATCGGGGAGCTGTTTTTT. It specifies CASSHLEAGIGELFF.

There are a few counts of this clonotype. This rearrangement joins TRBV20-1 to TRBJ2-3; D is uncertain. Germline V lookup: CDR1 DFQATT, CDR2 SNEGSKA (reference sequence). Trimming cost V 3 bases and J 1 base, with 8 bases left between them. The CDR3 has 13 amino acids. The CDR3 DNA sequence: TGCAGTGCTAGCCAGCCCCGCACAGATACGCAGTATTTT. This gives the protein CSASQPRTDTQYF.

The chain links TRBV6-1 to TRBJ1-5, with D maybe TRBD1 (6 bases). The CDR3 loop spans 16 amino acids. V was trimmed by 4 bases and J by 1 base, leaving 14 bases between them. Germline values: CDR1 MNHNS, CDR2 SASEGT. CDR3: CASSAEDRQSNQPQHF. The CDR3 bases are TGTGCCAGCAGTGCGGAAGACAGGCAGAGCAATCAGCCCCAGCATTTT.

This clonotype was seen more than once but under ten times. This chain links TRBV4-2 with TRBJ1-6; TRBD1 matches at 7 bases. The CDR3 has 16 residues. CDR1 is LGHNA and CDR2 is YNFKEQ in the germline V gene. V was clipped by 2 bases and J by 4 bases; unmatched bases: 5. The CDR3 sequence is CASSQPDREYNSPLHF. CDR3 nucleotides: TGTGCCAGCAGCCAACCCGACAGGGAGTATAATTCACCCCTCCACTTT.

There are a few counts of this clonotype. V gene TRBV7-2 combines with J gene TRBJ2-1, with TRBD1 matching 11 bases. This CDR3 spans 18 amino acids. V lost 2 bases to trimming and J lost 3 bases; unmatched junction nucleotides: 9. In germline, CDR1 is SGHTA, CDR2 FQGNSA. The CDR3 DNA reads TGTGCCAGCAGCTTATGGACAGGGGGCTCTAGCGGCTACAATGAGCAGTTCTTC. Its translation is CASSLWTGGSSGYNEQFF.

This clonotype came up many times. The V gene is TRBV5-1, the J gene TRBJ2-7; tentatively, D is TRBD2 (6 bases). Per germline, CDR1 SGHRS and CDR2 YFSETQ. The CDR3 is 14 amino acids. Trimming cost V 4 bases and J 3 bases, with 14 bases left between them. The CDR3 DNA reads TGCGCCAGCAGCATGGGATCGGGAGTCTACGAGCAGTACTTC. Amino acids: CASSMGSGVYEQYF.